Listed below are T cell receptor beta chains from one sample, sequenced in a study of T cells in Graves' hyperthyroidism and ophthalmopathy. One entry per CDR3 protein results from TCRdb running MiXCR on the multiplex PCR reads. Among around 500,000 distinct CDR3 sequences listed, 14% were seen once. Sequencing input: blood. Receptors were obtained from a middle-aged woman with Graves' hyperthyroidism. The conserved cysteine and the conserved F or W are not part of the CDR3 here.

CDR3 protein,V gene,J gene
ASSSAGLNNNEQF,TRBV28,TRBJ2-1
ASSESKARTVNTEAF,TRBV10-1,TRBJ1-1
ASSREGNTGELF,TRBV2,TRBJ2-2
AWSRRGGTSGSSSYNEQF,TRBV30,TRBJ2-1
ASTLLAGNTDTQY,TRBV12-3/TRBV12-4,TRBJ2-3
ATSGKTGESYNEQF,TRBV24-1,TRBJ2-1
ASSEASGPYNEQF,TRBV2,TRBJ2-1
ASSSAGTGYNEQF,TRBV7-2,TRBJ2-1
ASRFGPAGNTIY,TRBV28,TRBJ1-3
ASSQELNPADTQY,TRBV3-1,TRBJ2-3
ASSSGQGLVYGYT,TRBV28,TRBJ1-2
ASSSTGVSSNQPQH,TRBV27,TRBJ1-5
ASSLSIGMNTEAF,TRBV27,TRBJ1-1
ASTDRGRYYGYT,TRBV28,TRBJ1-2
AWSWGSEGNQPQH,TRBV30,TRBJ1-5
ASSDLTGGGNEQF,TRBV2,TRBJ2-1
ASSYTNPGQGALHMNTEAF,TRBV6-5,TRBJ1-1
ASTNDVRRTGELF,TRBV12-3/TRBV12-4,TRBJ2-2
SARDGRLASYEQY,TRBV20-1,TRBJ2-7
ASSQVSSGRLNEQF,TRBV4-1,TRBJ2-1
ASSPSDRSNSPLH,TRBV28,TRBJ1-6
ASTIKGEKLF,TRBV2,TRBJ1-4
ASSSGSGSSYEQY,TRBV6-1,TRBJ2-7
SARVLGGGSGYNEQF,TRBV20-1,TRBJ2-1
ASRDLHTYNSPLH,TRBV28,TRBJ1-6
ASSHWTSGSSYNEQF,TRBV3-1,TRBJ2-1
ASSQPGQGKYEQY,TRBV11-2,TRBJ2-7
ASSEAGARQGYNEQF,TRBV2,TRBJ2-1
ASSPAFSGANVLT,TRBV3-1,TRBJ2-6
SARDYSRDRDNGYT,TRBV20-1,TRBJ1-2
ASSLDIRGLGYT,TRBV11-2,TRBJ1-2
ASSLRRGTDKDTDTQY,TRBV27,TRBJ2-3
ASSYLAGATWDEQF,TRBV6-1,TRBJ2-1
ASNPRDISYEQY,TRBV2,TRBJ2-7
ASSHQGSSYEQY,TRBV7-8,TRBJ2-7
ATKYQGAGELF,TRBV12-3/TRBV12-4,TRBJ2-2
ASSLDRDTEQY,TRBV28,TRBJ2-7
ASSSTSGNYEQY,TRBV27,TRBJ2-7
ASSGRQSGGEQF,TRBV6-1,TRBJ2-1
SAGRLAGVRVSNEQF,TRBV20-1,TRBJ2-1
ASSGGRGRTNEKLF,TRBV6-1,TRBJ1-4
ATSTSRGPGAF,TRBV24-1,TRBJ1-1
ASSQVWSRSGYNEQF,TRBV4-1,TRBJ2-1
ASTRLGPANTGELF,TRBV27,TRBJ2-2
ASSLTGQGLGSPLH,TRBV7-8,TRBJ1-6
SVPPKGLAAYNEQF,TRBV20-1,TRBJ2-1
SVASGVNYEQY,TRBV29-1,TRBJ2-7
ASSPGTPGLAGGPPDTQY,TRBV12-3/TRBV12-4,TRBJ2-3